Given below is one T cell receptor beta chain in context. This clone was counted a few times. Its recognized antigen is unknown. No base-level quality is on record; no much larger clone is a single base apart. Read against the paper, the sample's time point label means: peripheral blood 12 weeks after first pembrolizumab dose. For every enrolled patient, mismatch repair deficiency was confirmed by either polymerase chain reaction or immunohistochemistry. TCR sequencing was carried out for three patients who responded to pembrolizumab therapy. The phase II trial prospectively tested pembrolizumab PD-1 blockade in advanced mismatch repair-deficient cancers regardless of tissue of origin. Serial peripheral blood T cell samples were collected before and at multiple times after starting PD-1 blockade. Blood sampling times were expressed in weeks after the first pembrolizumab dose. This record comes from a study of PD-1 blockade in mismatch repair-deficient tumors (dated by TCRdb to about 2017). About the full investigation: Between September 2013 and September 2016, fewer than 90 consecutive patients with over ten mismatch repair-deficient cancer types, all previously treated and progressing, were enrolled in the trial. Tumor-associated T cell clones in the peripheral blood of patients responding to PD-1 blockade were tracked using deep sequencing of TCR CDR3 regions. Study-level results and caveats: Tumor-resident clones, often undetectable in blood before treatment, expanded rapidly after pembrolizumab and then contracted, generally before radiologic responses.

Receptors were amplified or captured by the immunoSEQ multiplex PCR assay. TCRdb obtained this table from immuneACCESS and retained in-frame rearrangements with V and J assigned. These tables miss some clones; where compared with another copy, unresolved V genes account for less than half of the shortfall, and the remainder is unexplained. The sample contains tens of thousands of clones, approximately 84% of them found a single time. The top ten clones comprise about 2.4% of the sample. The sequencing here drew on peripheral blood, taken 12 weeks after starting pembrolizumab. The receptor was isolated from an adult with mismatch repair-deficient cancer.

At the DNA level, the sequence is TGTGCCAGCACCTTGACTAGCGGGATGGAGACCCAGTACTTC. This codes for CASTLTSGMETQYF. The chain uses TRBV11-3 and TRBJ2-5; 11 central bases correspond to TRBD2. V is cut back by 7 bases and J by 5 bases, with 6 bases in the junction unmatched. The germline V gene provides CDR1 SGHNT and CDR2 YENEEA. Measured from the cysteine to the phenylalanine, the CDR3 is 14 residues long. Of the read, only the CDR3 DNA is kept; its 42 bases are in frame from base 1.